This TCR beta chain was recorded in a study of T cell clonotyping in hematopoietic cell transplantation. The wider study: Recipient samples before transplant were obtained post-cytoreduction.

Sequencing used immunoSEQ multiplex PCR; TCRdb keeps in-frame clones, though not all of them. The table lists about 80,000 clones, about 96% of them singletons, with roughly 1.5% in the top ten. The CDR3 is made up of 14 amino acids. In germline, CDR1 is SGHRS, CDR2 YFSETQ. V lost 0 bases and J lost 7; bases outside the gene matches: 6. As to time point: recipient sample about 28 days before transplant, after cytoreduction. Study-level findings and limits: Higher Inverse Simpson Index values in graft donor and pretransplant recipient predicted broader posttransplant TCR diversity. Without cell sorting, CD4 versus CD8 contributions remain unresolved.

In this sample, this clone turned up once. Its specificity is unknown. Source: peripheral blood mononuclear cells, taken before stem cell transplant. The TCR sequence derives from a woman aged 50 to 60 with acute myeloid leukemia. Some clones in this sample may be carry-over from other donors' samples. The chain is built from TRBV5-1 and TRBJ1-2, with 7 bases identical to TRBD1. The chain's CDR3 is CASSLEERQGGYTF. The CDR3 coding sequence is TGCGCCAGCAGCTTGGAGGAAAGACAGGGTGGCTACACCTTC.